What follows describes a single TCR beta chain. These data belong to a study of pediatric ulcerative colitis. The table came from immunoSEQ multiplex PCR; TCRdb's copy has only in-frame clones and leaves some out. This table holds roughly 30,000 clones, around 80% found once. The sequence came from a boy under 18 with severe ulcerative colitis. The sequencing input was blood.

This CDR3 reads CASSYSSGLTGELFF. CDR3 sequence (DNA): TGCGCCAGCAGCTATAGTAGCGGACTCACCGGGGAGCTGTTTTTT. The rearrangement uses TRBV5-1 and TRBJ2-2; perhaps TRBD2 as D (6 bases). CDR1 is SGHRS and CDR2 is YFSETQ in the germline V gene. The ends were cut back, 3 bases at V and 4 bases at J, with 13 bases in the middle. The CDR3 spans 15 residues.